What follows describes a single T cell receptor (beta chain). Its specificity is unknown. This CDR3 contains 13 residues. Germline CDR1 and CDR2: SQVTM and ANQGSEA. V lost 3 bases and J 3 bases, leaving 11 bases between the germline ends. This entry is derived from a study of post-analysis software for immune sequencing data. Background on the study: There were relapsing-remitting, secondary progressive and progressive-relapsing multiple sclerosis among the disease courses included. Study-wide results and limits: Diversity measured as normalized Chao1 was significantly lower in multiple sclerosis patients than in controls. Same-batch preparations were strongly co-clustered by F measure. Several TRBV segments were more frequent in patients than controls; TRBV5-6, TRBV5-1 and TRBV20-1 belonged to this group.

Tagging with unique molecular identifiers was a feature of the TCR beta cDNA libraries. Once about 0.95 to 10 million T cells were used, hundreds of thousands of cDNA molecules resulted. MiXCR was run by TCRdb on the PCR reads, yielding one entry per CDR3 protein. Of hundreds of thousands of distinct CDR3 sequences in the sample, around 60% were seen once. This rearrangement joins TRBV29-1 to TRBJ1-2; possibly TRBD1 for D (5 bases). The clonotype originates from a girl aged 2 to 9 with multiple sclerosis. The specimen sequenced was blood. As DNA, the CDR3 is TGCAGCGTTGATGAGGGACCTTACTATGGCTACACCTTC. This sequence encodes CSVDEGPYYGYTF.